The 29 T cell receptor beta chains presented below share a single source sample, sequenced in a study of control samples from healthy donors and cancer patients. Assay used: immunoSEQ multiplex PCR; TCRdb lists only in-frame clones, some missing. The sample holds about 180,000 clones, around 94% seen once. Sequenced input: blood. The receptors come from a man aged 30 to 39 in good health.

V gene TRBV27 combines with J gene TRBJ2-7; 9 positions match TRBD1. J was trimmed by 2 bases and V by 5 bases; bases with no gene match: 7. Germline CDR1 reads MNHEY; CDR2 reads SMNVEV (reference sequence). The CDR3 is made up of 15 amino acids. The DNA for the CDR3 is TGTGCCAGCAGTCTCGGACAGGGGACCGCCTACGAGCAGTACTTC. Encoded protein: CASSLGQGTAYEQYF.

This rearrangement joins TRBV5-6 to TRBJ1-2; 7 bases map to TRBD1. The CDR3 contains 14 residues. J was trimmed by 4 bases and V by 4 bases; bases with no gene match: 7. Germline CDR1 SGHDT, CDR2 YYEEEE. CDR3 sequence: CASSPRDRFYGYTF. Written as DNA, the CDR3 is TGTGCCAGCAGCCCCCGGGACAGATTCTATGGCTACACCTTC. The full variable domain, completed using reference TRBV5-6 and TRBJ1-2, is DAGVTQSPTHLIKTRGQQVTLRCSPKSGHDTVSWYQQALGQGPQFIFQYYEEEERQRGNFPDRFSGHQFPNYSSELNVNALLLGDSALYLCASSPRDRFYGYTFGSGTRLTVV.

This chain joins TRBV18 and TRBJ1-2; D unclear. This CDR3 contains 16 residues. Germline V gene lookup returns CDR1 KGHSH and CDR2 LQKENI. V gave up 3 bases and J gave up 4 bases, with 18 bases separating them. CDR3: CASSPLGSLDFYGYTF. As DNA, the CDR3 is TGTGCCAGCTCACCCCTTGGCAGTCTGGATTTCTATGGCTACACCTTC.

V gene TRBV7-9 combines with J gene TRBJ2-2, with 9 bases that match TRBD1. CDR1 and CDR2 (germline): SEHNR, FQNEAQ (reference sequence). The CDR3 is 15 amino acids. Unmatched junction bases numbered 6, after V lost 9 bases and J lost 1 base. Here the CDR3 DNA reads TGTGCCAGTCCCCGGGACAGGGAGAACACCGGGGAGCTGTTTTTT. Protein sequence: CASPRDRENTGELFF.

The chain has TRBV5-1 and TRBJ2-7; a weak D match, TRBD1 (5 bases). With 0 bases removed from V and 9 bases from J, the gap between germline ends came to 10 bases. In germline, CDR1 is SGHRS, CDR2 YFSETQ. CDR3 size: 12 residues. CDR3 residues: CASSLDWGRQYF. In DNA, the CDR3 is TGCGCCAGCAGCTTGGATTGGGGCAGGCAGTACTTC.

The V call is TRBV19, the J call TRBJ1-4; D ambiguous. V was clipped by 7 bases and J by 7 bases, with 13 bases between them. Per germline, CDR1 LNHDA and CDR2 SQIVND (reference sequence). The CDR3 has 13 amino acids. CDR3 amino acids: CASNEGSVEKLFF. The DNA for the CDR3 is TGTGCCAGTAATGAGGGTTCCGTTGAAAAACTGTTTTTT.

The chain combines TRBV11-2 with TRBJ1-1; no clear D. Germline V gives CDR1 SGHAT, CDR2 FQNNGV. This CDR3 contains 15 residues. V was shortened by 1 base and J by 2 bases, with 11 bases between the two germline ends. In DNA, the CDR3 is TGTGCCAGCAGCTTAGCGGCGGACGGTAACACTGAAGCTTTCTTT. As protein: CASSLAADGNTEAFF.

The chain joins TRBV2 to TRBJ1-1; D remains ambiguous. This CDR3 comprises 16 residues. Germline CDR1 is SNHLY and CDR2 is FYNNEI. The germline V and J ends were trimmed by 2 bases and 2 bases, with 15 bases remaining between them. In DNA, the CDR3 is TGTGCCAGCAGTGAACTTTGGGCCCCACTTAACACTGAAGCTTTCTTT. Translated, it gives CASSELWAPLNTEAFF.

The genes are TRBV19 and TRBJ2-7, with D unresolved. The CDR3 is made up of 12 amino acids. CDR1 is LNHDA, CDR2 SQIVND, per germline (reference sequence). V was pared by 1 base and J by 6 bases, with 7 bases between. For the CDR3, the DNA is TGTGCCAGTAGTATAGGCGCCGGCGAGCAGTACTTC. Its translation is CASSIGAGEQYF.

The rearrangement joins TRBV5-5 to TRBJ2-1, with 7 bases fitting TRBD2. The junction had 8 bases not matched to a gene; V was cut back by 5 bases and J by 0 bases. The CDR3 has 16 residues. In germline, CDR1 is SGHKS, CDR2 YYEKEE (reference sequence). The CDR3, as DNA: TGTGCCAGCAGTCTTAGCGGGCCGAGCTCCTACAATGAGCAGTTCTTC. It is translated as CASSLSGPSSYNEQFF.

In the case of this clone: Other DNA sequences in this specimen translate into the identical CDR3. The chain employs TRBV7-2 and TRBJ2-1; a weak D match, TRBD1 (6 bases). Germline V gene sequence: CDR1 SGHTA, CDR2 FQGNSA. The CDR3 covers 13 residues. V was cut by 3 bases and J by 4 bases, with 7 bases left in between. The CDR3 here is CASSLDSYNEQFF. As DNA, the CDR3 is TGTGCCAGCAGCTTGGACAGTTACAATGAGCAGTTCTTC.

The J gene is TRBJ1-3, the V gene TRBV4-2, with D hard to call. This CDR3 spans 14 amino acids. Germline V gene data show CDR1 as LGHNA and CDR2 as YNFKEQ. With 0 bases removed from V and 1 base from J, the gap between germline ends came to 4 bases. CDR3 DNA sequence: TGTGCCAGCAGCCAAGACGGTTCTGGAAACACCATATATTTT. It translates to CASSQDGSGNTIYF.

This clone appeared a single time. The chain uses TRBV5-1 and TRBJ2-6, with D uncertain. CDR3 length: 16 amino acids. Trimming shortened V by 1 base and J by 0 bases, and 8 bases separated the two germline ends. Germline loops: CDR1 SGHRS, CDR2 YFSETQ. CDR3 residues: CASSLKQLSGANVLTF. The CDR3 coding sequence is TGCGCCAGCAGCTTGAAACAGCTCTCTGGGGCCAACGTCCTGACTTTC.

This clone was detected only once. V is TRBV7-9 and J is TRBJ2-3, with TRBD2 identical over 7 bases. V trimming: 3 bases; J trimming: 2 bases; junction bases outside the gene matches: 5. CDR3 length: 15 residues. The germline gives CDR1 SEHNR, CDR2 FQNEAQ (reference sequence). In DNA, the CDR3 is TGTGCCAGCAGCTTTCTCGGGGGGACCACAGATACGCAGTATTTT. This encodes CASSFLGGTTDTQYF.

This clone was recorded once. This chain uses TRBV10-1 with TRBJ2-3, with D possibly being TRBD2 (5 bases). The ends were cut back, 3 bases at V and 2 bases at J, with 9 bases in the middle. The CDR3 is 14 amino acids. Germline V gene sequence: CDR1 WNHNN, CDR2 SYGVQD (reference sequence). The CDR3 spells CASSEGAATDTQYF. CDR3 nucleotide sequence: TGCGCCAGCAGTGAAGGAGCGGCCACAGATACGCAGTATTTT.

J is TRBJ2-1 and V is TRBV2, with D possibly TRBD2 on 6 matching bases. The V end lost 2 bases, the J end lost 6 bases, and 11 bases lay between the germline ends. Germline values: CDR1 SNHLY, CDR2 FYNNEI. This CDR3 is built from 14 residues. CDR3 bases: TGTGCCAGCAGTGAACCCGGGAGCGCCAATGAGCAGTTCTTC. As protein: CASSEPGSANEQFF.

The rearrangement joins TRBV29-1 to TRBJ2-2, with D possibly matching TRBD1 (5 bases). The CDR3 is 16 amino acids. Trimming left V 2 bases short and J 3 bases short, with 16 bases between. Germline V gene lookup returns CDR1 SQVTM and CDR2 ANQGSEA. This CDR3 is CSVEWTTGPYTGELFF. In DNA form, the CDR3 reads TGCAGCGTTGAATGGACAACCGGACCCTACACCGGGGAGCTGTTTTTT.

The chain combines TRBV19 with TRBJ1-3, with no clear D. Germline CDR1 reads LNHDA; CDR2 reads SQIVND (reference sequence). This CDR3 is built from 16 residues. Trimming removed 3 bases from V and 0 bases from J, with 12 bases in between. The CDR3 DNA reads TGTGCCAGTAGTATCGGGTTCTCGAGCTCTGGAAACACCATATATTTT. It yields the protein CASSIGFSSSGNTIYF.

This clone was observed a handful of times. The chain combines TRBV7-2 with TRBJ2-7, with 7 positions matching TRBD2. Germline lookup yields CDR1 SGHTA and CDR2 FQGNSA. The CDR3 length is 15 residues. Losses at the gene ends were 2 bases for V and 6 bases for J; bases not matched to a gene: 10. The chain's CDR3 is CASSLRWSSGLEQYF. The DNA for the CDR3 is TGTGCCAGCAGCTTACGGTGGAGTAGCGGGCTCGAGCAGTACTTC.

The J gene is TRBJ2-1, the V gene TRBV6-6, with TRBD1 identical over 9 bases. The CDR3 is 15 residues long. Germline V gives CDR1 MNHNY, CDR2 SVGAGI (reference sequence). The J segment lost 5 bases and the V segment lost 6 bases, leaving 8 bases of the junction unmatched. This CDR3 reads CASSDGGQGHNEQFF. The CDR3 DNA is TGTGCCAGCAGCGACGGGGGACAGGGACACAATGAGCAGTTCTTC.

This chain uses TRBV2 with TRBJ1-2, with 7 positions matching TRBD1. CDR3 length equals 14 residues. With 6 bases clipped from V and 8 bases from J, the junction kept 12 bases outside the gene matches. In germline, CDR1 is SNHLY, CDR2 FYNNEI. CDR3 amino acids: CASSLTGQIEGYTF. The CDR3 DNA reads as TGTGCCAGCAGCTTAACGGGACAGATCGAGGGCTACACCTTC.

V gene TRBV4-3 combines with J gene TRBJ1-1; D not certain. This CDR3 region has 14 residues. Germline V gives CDR1 LGHNA, CDR2 YSLEER. V lost 1 base to trimming and J lost 3 bases, with 9 bases between them. CDR3 protein: CASSQGYSDTEAFF. Written as DNA, the CDR3 is TGCGCCAGCAGCCAAGGGTACAGCGACACTGAAGCTTTCTTT.

The rearrangement uses TRBV24-1 and TRBJ2-6; D possibly matches TRBD1 or TRBD2 (5 bases each). Germline CDR1 and CDR2: KGHDR and SFDVKD. V was trimmed by 8 bases and J by 0 bases, leaving 25 bases between them. The CDR3 loop spans 20 amino acids. The CDR3 coding sequence is TGTGCCACCACCCTGGGGGAAATCGAAGCAACTCCCTCTGGGGCCAACGTCCTGACTTTC. Encoded protein: CATTLGEIEATPSGANVLTF.

This chain uses TRBV4-3 with TRBJ1-5; no reliable D call. Germline V gene sequence: CDR1 LGHNA, CDR2 YSLEER. CDR3 length: 14 amino acids. Trimming removed 2 bases at V and 3 bases at J, with 8 bases between. The CDR3 spells CASSQSMNNQPQHF. CDR3 nucleotides: TGCGCCAGCAGCCAATCGATGAACAATCAGCCCCAGCATTTT.

This clone occurred once. The V and J genes are TRBV18 and TRBJ2-1; D gene uncertain. Germline lookup yields CDR1 KGHSH and CDR2 LQKENI. V shed 1 base and J shed 6 bases, with 7 bases lying between them. The CDR3 spans 13 residues. The CDR3 loop is CASSPRVTNEQFF. The CDR3, as DNA: TGTGCCAGCTCACCACGAGTTACCAATGAGCAGTTCTTC.

This chain joins TRBV4-1 and TRBJ1-5, with 8 bases matching TRBD1. This CDR3 comprises 18 residues. CDR1 and CDR2 (germline): MGHRA, YSYEKL. The trim removed 3 bases at V and 3 bases at J, leaving 13 bases unmatched. CDR3 coding DNA: TGCGCCAGCAGCCAGTTTAATACCGGGACAGGATCCAATCAGCCCCAGCATTTT. Translated: CASSQFNTGTGSNQPQHF.

V gene TRBV28 combines with J gene TRBJ2-7; 8 bases are a match to TRBD1. The CDR3 has 14 residues. Germline CDR1 reads MDHEN; CDR2 reads SYDVKM. Trimming took 5 bases from V and 4 from J; bases not matched to a gene: 7. CDR3 in DNA: TGTGCCAGCAGTATCTCAGGGGGCTATTACGAGCAGTACTTC. Translated, it gives CASSISGGYYEQYF.

V and J are TRBV19 and TRBJ2-7; D assignment may be TRBD1 or TRBD2 (5 bases each). The CDR3 sequence is 13 residues long. Germline-derived CDR1 and CDR2 are LNHDA and SQIVND (reference sequence). V shed 3 bases and J shed 2 bases, with 8 bases lying between them. The CDR3 region is CASSILGAYEQYF. CDR3 DNA sequence: TGTGCCAGTAGTATCTTGGGGGCCTACGAGCAGTACTTC.

The chain recombines TRBV7-9 with TRBJ2-7, with a possible D match to TRBD1 (5 bases). The germline V gene has CDR1 SEHNR and CDR2 FQNEAQ (reference sequence). Trimming left V 2 bases short and J 2 bases short, with 13 bases between. The CDR3 is made up of 15 amino acids. CDR3 amino acids: CASSLPQVGAYEQYF. The CDR3, as DNA: TGTGCCAGCAGCTTACCCCAGGTAGGGGCCTACGAGCAGTACTTC.